This T cell receptor (beta chain) appears in the sequencing data of a study of blood T cell repertoires in COVID-19. Across the study: PBMCs, B-cell-depleted T cells, or T cells provided the cDNA or gDNA that made up the material.

V was shortened by 0 bases and J by 5 bases, with 8 bases between the two germline ends. The CDR3 has 14 residues. Germline-derived CDR1 and CDR2 are MGHRA and YSYEKL. Sequencing was performed with immunoSEQ multiplex PCR; in TCRdb, only in-frame clones are kept and a portion is missing. The repertoire holds around 50,000 clones, with 85% to 95% as singletons. The sequence was obtained from a man in his 60s with COVID-19, enrolled during active disease. The sample comprised peripheral blood. The V gene is TRBV4-1, the J gene TRBJ1-5, with unresolved D. The CDR3 here is CASSQDAGYQPQHF. The CDR3 DNA reads TGCGCCAGCAGCCAAGATGCGGGGTATCAGCCCCAGCATTTT.